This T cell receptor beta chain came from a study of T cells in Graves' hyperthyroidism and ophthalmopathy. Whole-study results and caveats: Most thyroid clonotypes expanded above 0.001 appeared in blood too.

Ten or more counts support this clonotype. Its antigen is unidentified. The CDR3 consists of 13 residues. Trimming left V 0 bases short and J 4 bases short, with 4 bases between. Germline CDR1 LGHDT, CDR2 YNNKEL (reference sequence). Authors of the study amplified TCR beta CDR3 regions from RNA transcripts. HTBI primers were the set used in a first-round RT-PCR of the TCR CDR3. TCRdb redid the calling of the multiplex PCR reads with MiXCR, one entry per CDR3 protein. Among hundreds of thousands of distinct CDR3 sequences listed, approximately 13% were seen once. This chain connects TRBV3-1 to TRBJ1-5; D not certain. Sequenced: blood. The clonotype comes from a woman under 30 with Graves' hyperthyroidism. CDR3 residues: CASSQEYNQPQHF. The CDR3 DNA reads TGTGCCAGCAGCCAAGAGTATAATCAGCCCCAGCATTTT. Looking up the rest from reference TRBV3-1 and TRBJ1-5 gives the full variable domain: DTAVSQTPKYLVTQMGNDKSIKCEQNLGHDTMYWYKQDSKKFLKIMFSYNNKELIINETVPNRFSPKSPDKAHLNLHINSLELGDSAVYFCASSQEYNQPQHFGDGTRLSIL.